This T cell receptor (beta chain) was recovered during a study of blood T cells in healthy people across ages. Study-wide background: Capture via template switching afforded approximately one barcoded beta molecule per two T cells.

This clonotype was seen only a few times. Per-sample PBMC isolation yielded at least 7 million cells. CDR1 and CDR2 (germline): SNHLY, FYNNEI. The junction had 8 bases not matched to a gene; V was cut back by 8 bases and J by 4 bases. CDR3 length: 14 residues. A second about 7 to 12 cycle PCR used barcoded and J-beta primers. TCRdb recomputed calls from the 5' RACE reads with MiXCR, one row per CDR3 protein. The table has more than 1,400,000 distinct CDR3 sequences, around 39% seen once. The sequence was obtained from a woman under 30 in good health. The sequenced sample was blood. The rearrangement joins TRBV2 to TRBJ2-1, with 7 positions matching TRBD2. This chain's CDR3 is CASGRLAAYNEQFF. The CDR3 DNA follows: TGTGCCAGCGGCCGCCTAGCGGCATACAATGAGCAGTTCTTC.